One sample yielded the 20 T cell receptor beta chains listed below, sequenced in a study of cytomegalovirus exposure and HLA in healthy donors (dated by TCRdb to about 2017). The protocol used for the library was the immunoSEQ multiplex PCR assay. TCRdb's version of the immuneACCESS table is confined to in-frame rearrangements and falls short of the full clone set. An unresolved V gene accounts for under half of the shortfall where checked; the remainder is of unknown origin. This sample comprises 210,000 or so clones, 70% to 90% of them detected only once. The ten largest clones take up roughly 2.8% of the sample. The sequenced sample consisted of PBMCs. The receptors here all came from a woman younger than 30 in good health and CMV-seronegative.

The chain has TRBV4-1 and TRBJ2-3, with D perhaps TRBD1 (6 bases). Germline V lookup: CDR1 MGHRA, CDR2 YSYEKL. Trimming took 1 base from V and 1 from J, leaving 12 bases between them. The CDR3 is made up of 16 amino acids. The chain's CDR3 is CASSQAQGFGTDTQYF. CDR3 sequence (DNA): TGCGCCAGCAGCCAAGCACAGGGATTCGGCACAGATACGCAGTATTTT.

This clone was counted a single time. The rearrangement joins TRBV7-8 to TRBJ2-2; D perhaps matches TRBD2 (6 bases). CDR1 SGHVS and CDR2 FQNEAQ come from the germline V gene. The CDR3 runs 11 residues. V lost 8 bases, J lost 5 bases, and 6 bases lay in between. The CDR3 here is CASGGTGELFF. CDR3 coding DNA: TGTGCCAGCGGAGGGACCGGGGAGCTGTTTTTT.

The chain carries TRBV2 and TRBJ1-5; 8 bases fit TRBD1. Trimming took 7 bases from V and 4 from J; bases not matched to a gene: 3. In germline, CDR1 is SNHLY, CDR2 FYNNEI. The CDR3 contains 13 residues. CDR3 sequence reads: CASKDRDNQPQHF. CDR3 sequence (DNA): TGTGCCAGCAAGGACAGGGATAATCAGCCCCAGCATTTT.

The chain has TRBV27 and TRBJ2-4; D is perhaps TRBD2 (6 bases). This CDR3 is built from 12 residues. V was trimmed by 5 bases and J by 12 bases, leaving 14 bases between them. Germline-derived CDR1 and CDR2 are MNHEY and SMNVEV (reference sequence). CDR3 sequence: CASSPGGPDQYF. For the CDR3, the DNA is TGTGCCAGCAGTCCCGGAGGGCCCGATCAGTACTTC.

This clone appeared a single time. This chain uses TRBV4-1 with TRBJ1-2, with TRBD1 identical over 7 bases. The trim removed 6 bases at V and 7 bases at J, leaving 11 bases unmatched. Germline V CDR1 and CDR2: MGHRA, YSYEKL. The CDR3 totals 14 residues. For the CDR3, the DNA is TGCGCCAGCAGTCCCGCAGGGGGAGCTTTTGGCTACACCTTC. This codes for CASSPAGGAFGYTF.

The genes are TRBV27 and TRBJ1-4; D not resolved. The CDR3 spans 13 residues. In germline, CDR1 is MNHEY, CDR2 SMNVEV (reference sequence). Trimming pared 6 bases from V and 8 bases from J, leaving 13 bases between. The CDR3 bases are TGTGCCAGCAGACTGCGCCGAGGAGAAAAACTGTTTTTT. Translation gives CASRLRRGEKLFF. The whole variable domain, filled in from reference TRBV27 and TRBJ1-4, reads EAQVTQNPRYLITVTGKKLTVTCSQNMNHEYMSWYRQDPGLGLRQIYYSMNVEVTDKGDVPEGYKVSRKEKRNFPLILESPSPNQTSLYFCASRLRRGEKLFFGSGTQLSVL.

The chain couples TRBV7-9 to TRBJ2-3; 10 bases map to TRBD2. The CDR3 is 19 amino acids. Trimming at V came to 5 bases and at J to 0 bases, leaving 14 bases not matched to a gene. The germline V gene has CDR1 SEHNR and CDR2 FQNEAQ (reference sequence). The CDR3 sequence: CASSPRGLTSGTSTDTQYF. In DNA form, the CDR3 reads TGTGCCAGCAGCCCCAGGGGGCTTACTAGCGGGACTAGCACAGATACGCAGTATTTT.

The chain couples TRBV28 to TRBJ2-3; TRBD2 aligns across 8 bases. Trimming at V came to 4 bases and at J to 6 bases, leaving 3 bases not matched to a gene. From germline, CDR1 is MDHEN and CDR2 SYDVKM. The length of the CDR3 is 13 residues. This chain's CDR3 is CASSSRLADTQYF. The CDR3 region has the DNA TGTGCCAGCAGTTCTCGACTAGCGGATACGCAGTATTTT.

V is TRBV2 and J is TRBJ2-5, with 10 bases lining up with TRBD2. This CDR3 has 16 amino acids. Germline V gene lookup returns CDR1 SNHLY and CDR2 FYNNEI. The V and J ends lost 5 bases and 4 bases, in that order; junction bases with no gene match: 10. The CDR3 protein is CASSPGAGGGGETQYF. In DNA form, the CDR3 reads TGTGCCAGCAGTCCGGGAGCGGGAGGGGGCGGAGAGACCCAGTACTTC.

V is TRBV11-2 and J is TRBJ2-3; D gene uncertain. This CDR3 region has 11 residues. Looked up from germline, CDR1 is SGHAT and CDR2 is FQNNGV. Between the trimmed V and J ends, which lost 5 bases and 5 bases, there was a span of 5 bases. In DNA form, the CDR3 reads TGTGCCAGCAGCCCGAGAGATACGCAGTATTTT. This codes for CASSPRDTQYF. Full variable domain (rest looked up from reference TRBV11-2 and TRBJ2-3): EAGVAQSPRYKIIEKRQSVAFWCNPISGHATLYWYQQILGQGPKLLIQFQNNGVVDDSQLPKDRFSAERLKGVDSTLKIQPAKLEDSAVYLCASSPRDTQYFGPGTRLTVL.

This clone appeared once. The chain couples TRBV4-2 to TRBJ2-2, with a tentative D call TRBD1 (6 bases). CDR1 and CDR2 (germline): LGHNA, YNFKEQ. With 0 bases removed from V and 2 bases from J, the gap between germline ends came to 10 bases. The CDR3 runs to 16 residues. The DNA of the CDR3 is TGTGCCAGCAGCCAAGATAAGGGGGATAACACCGGGGAGCTGTTTTTT. This gives the protein CASSQDKGDNTGELFF.

The chain joins TRBV18 to TRBJ2-2, with 10 nucleotides matching TRBD1. J was trimmed by 6 bases and V by 5 bases; bases with no gene match: 12. The CDR3 has 17 amino acids. Germline V lookup: CDR1 KGHSH, CDR2 LQKENI. In nucleotides, the CDR3 is TGTGCCAGCTCAGCGTCGACAGGGGGCGTAGACGCCGGGGAGCTGTTTTTT. Encoded protein: CASSASTGGVDAGELFF.

The chain links TRBV27 to TRBJ2-1; 8 positions match TRBD2. The germline CDR1 and CDR2 sequences are MNHEY and SMNVEV (reference sequence). This CDR3 contains 15 residues. V lost 8 bases, J lost 0 bases, and 6 bases stayed unmatched. The CDR3 nucleotides read TGTGCCAGCTCTTTGAGCGGGAGCTCCTACAATGAGCAGTTCTTC. It specifies CASSLSGSSYNEQFF.

The V and J genes are TRBV7-9 and TRBJ2-3, with D perhaps matching TRBD1 (6 bases). The CDR3 loop spans 16 amino acids. Trimming removed 5 bases at V and 4 bases at J, with 19 bases between. Germline V lookup: CDR1 SEHNR, CDR2 FQNEAQ (reference sequence). This chain's CDR3 is CASSPALAGASDTQYF. In DNA form, the CDR3 reads TGTGCCAGCAGCCCGGCGTTGGCAGGGGCATCAGATACGCAGTATTTT.

This clone appeared once. The rearrangement uses TRBV10-3 and TRBJ1-1; D uncertain. The CDR3 length is 11 residues. Germline V gene sequence: CDR1 ENHRY, CDR2 SYGVKD. Trimming shortened V by 3 bases and J by 6 bases, and 5 bases separated the two germline ends. The CDR3 loop is CAISDSAEAFF. In DNA form, the CDR3 reads TGTGCCATCAGTGATAGCGCTGAAGCTTTCTTT.

The V and J genes are TRBV27 and TRBJ2-3; 8 bases map to TRBD2. CDR1 is MNHEY, CDR2 SMNVEV, per germline (reference sequence). This CDR3 contains 17 residues. V was pared by 2 bases and J by 6 bases, with 13 bases of the junction left unmatched. The CDR3 protein is CASSLTVERGMVDTQYF. The CDR3 region has the DNA TGTGCCAGCAGTTTAACGGTAGAGCGGGGGATGGTCGATACGCAGTATTTT.

The V and J genes are TRBV25-1 and TRBJ1-2, with 7 positions matching TRBD1. The CDR3 spans 13 residues. Germline V gene sequence: CDR1 MGHDK, CDR2 SYGVNS. V was pared by 2 bases and J by 5 bases, with 2 bases of the junction left unmatched. CDR3 region: CASSERTGYGYTF. The CDR3 region has the DNA TGTGCCAGCAGTGAAAGGACAGGTTATGGCTACACCTTC.

The V call is TRBV27, the J call TRBJ2-3, with a tentative D call TRBD1 (6 bases). The CDR3 has 15 amino acids. Germline assignment: CDR1 MNHEY and CDR2 SMNVEV (reference sequence). Trimming cost V 3 bases and J 2 bases, with 12 bases left between them. Written as DNA, the CDR3 is TGTGCCAGCAGTTTGGACAGCGTCATCACAGATACGCAGTATTTT. It encodes CASSLDSVITDTQYF.

The rearrangement joins TRBV4-3 to TRBJ2-2; TRBD2 is a possible D gene (5 bases). The CDR3 runs 14 residues. V gave up 3 bases and J gave up 8 bases, with 13 bases separating them. Looked up from germline, CDR1 is LGHNA and CDR2 is YSLEER. The CDR3 sequence: CASSQTGRLGELFF. In DNA, the CDR3 is TGCGCCAGCAGCCAGACCGGGCGACTAGGGGAGCTGTTTTTT.

V and J are TRBV7-6 and TRBJ2-1, with 8 bases fitting TRBD2. V lost 5 bases, J lost 8 bases, and 8 bases stayed unmatched. This CDR3 has 14 amino acids. The germline V gene has CDR1 SGHVS and CDR2 FNYEAQ. Here the CDR3 DNA reads TGTGCCAGCAGCATGGGCCTCGGGAGGGATGAGCAGTTCTTC. Translated, it gives CASSMGLGRDEQFF.